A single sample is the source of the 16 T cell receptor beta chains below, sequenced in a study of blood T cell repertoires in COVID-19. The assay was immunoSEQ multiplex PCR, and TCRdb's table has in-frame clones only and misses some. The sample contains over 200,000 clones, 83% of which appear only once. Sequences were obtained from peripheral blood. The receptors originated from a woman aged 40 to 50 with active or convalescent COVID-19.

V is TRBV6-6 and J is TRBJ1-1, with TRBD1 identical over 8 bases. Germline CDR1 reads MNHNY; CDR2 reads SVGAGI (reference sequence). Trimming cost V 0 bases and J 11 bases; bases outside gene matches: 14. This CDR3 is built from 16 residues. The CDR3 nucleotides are TGTGCCAGCAGTTACTCGAGGAACAGGGGGGGTGTATGGGCTTTCTTT. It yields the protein CASSYSRNRGGVWAFF.

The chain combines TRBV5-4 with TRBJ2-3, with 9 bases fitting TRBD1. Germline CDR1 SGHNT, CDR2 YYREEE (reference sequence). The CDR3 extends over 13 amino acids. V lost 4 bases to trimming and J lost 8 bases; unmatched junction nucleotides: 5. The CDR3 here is CASSRDREGTQYF. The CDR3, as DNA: TGTGCCAGCAGCAGGGACAGGGAGGGTACGCAGTATTTT.

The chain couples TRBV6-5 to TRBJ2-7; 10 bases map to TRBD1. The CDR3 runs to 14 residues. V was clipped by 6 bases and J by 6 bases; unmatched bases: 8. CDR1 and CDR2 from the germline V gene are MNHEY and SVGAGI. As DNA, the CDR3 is TGTGCCAGCAGCCCGGGACAGGGGCTCGGCGAGCAGTACTTC. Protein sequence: CASSPGQGLGEQYF.

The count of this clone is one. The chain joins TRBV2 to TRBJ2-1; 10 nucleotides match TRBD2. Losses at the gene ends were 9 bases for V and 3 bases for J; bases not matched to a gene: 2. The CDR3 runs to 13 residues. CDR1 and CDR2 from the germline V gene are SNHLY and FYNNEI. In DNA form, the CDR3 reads TGTGCCAGTGGGACTAGCGTCTACAATGAGCAGTTCTTC. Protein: CASGTSVYNEQFF.

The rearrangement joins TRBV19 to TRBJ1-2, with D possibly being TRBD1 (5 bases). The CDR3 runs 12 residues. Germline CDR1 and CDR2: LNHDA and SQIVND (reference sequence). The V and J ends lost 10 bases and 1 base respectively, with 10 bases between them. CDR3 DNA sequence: TGTGCCACCGGTGACAGTAACTATGGCTACACCTTC. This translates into CATGDSNYGYTF.

The CDR3, as DNA: TGTGCCAGCAGTGACCAGGGGACCCGCAATTCACCCCTCCACTTT. Translating gives CASSDQGTRNSPLHF. The rearrangement links TRBV6-1 to TRBJ1-6, with D possibly matching TRBD1 (6 bases). Trimming pared 3 bases from V and 7 bases from J, leaving 13 bases between. The CDR3 is 15 residues long. Germline values: CDR1 MNHNS, CDR2 SASEGT.

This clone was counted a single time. The CDR3 is CASSESGTGGDLRGYTF. DNA for the CDR3: TGTGCCAGCAGTGAATCGGGGACAGGGGGCGACCTACGGGGCTACACCTTC. The chain couples TRBV6-1 to TRBJ1-2, with 12 bases that match TRBD1. From germline, CDR1 is MNHNS and CDR2 SASEGT. The J segment lost 8 bases and the V segment lost 2 bases, leaving 12 bases of the junction unmatched. The CDR3 consists of 17 residues.

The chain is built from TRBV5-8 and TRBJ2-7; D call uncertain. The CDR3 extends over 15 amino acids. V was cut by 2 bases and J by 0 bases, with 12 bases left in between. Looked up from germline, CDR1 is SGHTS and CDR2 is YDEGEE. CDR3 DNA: TGTGCCAGCAGCTTCGGTGGTACAGACTCCTACGAGCAGTACTTC. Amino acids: CASSFGGTDSYEQYF.

CDR3 DNA sequence: TGTGCCAGCAGCCCGGACACTTTCGATGAGCAGTTCTTC. Amino acids: CASSPDTFDEQFF. This chain links TRBV27 with TRBJ2-1; D is perhaps TRBD1 (5 bases). Trimming took off 6 bases at V and 8 bases at J, with 14 bases between the two ends. The germline CDR1 and CDR2 sequences are MNHEY and SMNVEV (reference sequence). The CDR3 contains 13 residues.

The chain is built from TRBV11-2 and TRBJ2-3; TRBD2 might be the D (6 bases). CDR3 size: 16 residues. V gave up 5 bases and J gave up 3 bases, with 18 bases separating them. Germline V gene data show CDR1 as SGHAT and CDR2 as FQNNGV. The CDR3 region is CASSRASGPNTDTQYF. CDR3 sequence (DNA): TGTGCCAGCAGCCGAGCAAGCGGGCCAAATACAGATACGCAGTATTTT.

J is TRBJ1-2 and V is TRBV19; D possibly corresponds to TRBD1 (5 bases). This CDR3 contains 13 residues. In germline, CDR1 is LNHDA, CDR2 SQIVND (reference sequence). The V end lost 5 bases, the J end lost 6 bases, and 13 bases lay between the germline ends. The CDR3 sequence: CASSVTFRDGYTF. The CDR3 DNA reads TGTGCCAGTAGTGTCACTTTCAGGGATGGCTACACCTTC.

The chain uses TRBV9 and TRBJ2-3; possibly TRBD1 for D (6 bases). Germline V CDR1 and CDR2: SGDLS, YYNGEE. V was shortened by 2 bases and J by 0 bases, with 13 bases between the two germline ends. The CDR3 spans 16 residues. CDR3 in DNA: TGTGCCAGCAGCGTCCGGGACACCACGAGCACAGATACGCAGTATTTT. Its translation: CASSVRDTTSTDTQYF.

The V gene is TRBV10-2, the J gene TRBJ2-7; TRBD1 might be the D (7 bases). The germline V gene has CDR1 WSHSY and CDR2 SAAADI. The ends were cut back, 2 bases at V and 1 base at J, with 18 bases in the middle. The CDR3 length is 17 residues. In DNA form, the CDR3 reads TGCGCCAGCAGTGAGCCCTGGCGCGGGACAGTTTCCTACGAGCAGTACTTC. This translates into CASSEPWRGTVSYEQYF.

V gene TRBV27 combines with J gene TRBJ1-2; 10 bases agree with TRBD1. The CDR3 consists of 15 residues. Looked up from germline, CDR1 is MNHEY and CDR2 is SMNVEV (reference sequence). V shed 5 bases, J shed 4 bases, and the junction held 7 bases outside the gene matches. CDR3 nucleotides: TGTGCCAGCAGTCCCGGGACAGGGGCTGGCTATGGCTACACCTTC. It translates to CASSPGTGAGYGYTF.

The CDR3 region is CASSISSATNEKLFF. The CDR3, as DNA: TGTGCCAGTAGTATATCTTCCGCAACTAATGAAAAACTGTTTTTT. This rearrangement joins TRBV19 to TRBJ1-4; D remains unclear. Trimming removed 2 bases at V and 0 bases at J, with 7 bases between. This CDR3 has 15 residues. Looked up from germline, CDR1 is LNHDA and CDR2 is SQIVND (reference sequence).

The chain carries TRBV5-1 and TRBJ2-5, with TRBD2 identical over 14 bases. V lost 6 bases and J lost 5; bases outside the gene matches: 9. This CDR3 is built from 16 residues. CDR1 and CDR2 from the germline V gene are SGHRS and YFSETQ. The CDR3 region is CASTPGLAGGTETQYF. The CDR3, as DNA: TGCGCCAGCACCCCCGGACTAGCGGGAGGTACTGAGACCCAGTACTTC.